This T cell receptor beta chain derives from a study of CD8 T cells in Susac syndrome. RNA, at about 0.45 to 1 ug, was reverse transcribed with random hexamers. The CDR3 of TCR beta was amplified by immunoSEQ multiplex PCR across 54 Vbeta and 13 Jbeta. TCRdb re-called the immunoSEQ multiplex PCR reads through MiXCR, storing one row per CDR3 protein. Of roughly 120,000 distinct CDR3 sequences in the sample, around 92% are singletons; the top ten hold 0.085% to 0.095%. Sequencing targeted TCR beta in T cells from blood (CD8+ and CD4+). CDR3 length: 13 amino acids. The ends were cut back, 10 bases at V and 3 bases at J, with 16 bases in the middle. Germline lookup yields CDR1 MNHNS and CDR2 SASEGT. Overall study findings and caveats: The authors acknowledged that their TCR sequencing and HLA analysis involved a relatively small number of individuals.

On this clonotype itself: Its antigen is undetermined.

This sequence originates from a human donor with multiple sclerosis. J is TRBJ2-7 and V is TRBV6-1, with D tentatively TRBD2 (5 bases). Sample: CD4+ T cells from PBMCs. This CDR3 reads CATALGDLYEQYF. In nucleotides, the CDR3 is TGTGCCACCGCCCTCGGGGATCTCTACGAGCAGTACTTC.